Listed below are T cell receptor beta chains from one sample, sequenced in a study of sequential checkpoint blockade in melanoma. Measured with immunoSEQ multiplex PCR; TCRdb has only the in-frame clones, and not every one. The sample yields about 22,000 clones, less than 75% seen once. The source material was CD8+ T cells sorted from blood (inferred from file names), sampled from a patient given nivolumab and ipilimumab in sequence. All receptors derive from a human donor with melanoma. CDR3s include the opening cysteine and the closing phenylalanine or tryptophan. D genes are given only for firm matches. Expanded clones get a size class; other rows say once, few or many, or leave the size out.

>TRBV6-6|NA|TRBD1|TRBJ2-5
TGTGCCAGCAGTTACAGGGACAGGGTGGAGACCCAGTACTTC
CASSYRDRVETQYF
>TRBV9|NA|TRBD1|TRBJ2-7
TGTGCCAGCCGCGGGACAGGGGAGGAGCAGTACTTC
CASRGTGEEQYF
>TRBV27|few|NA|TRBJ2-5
TGTGCTGGGGGGTGGGAGACCCAGTACTTC
CAGGWETQYF
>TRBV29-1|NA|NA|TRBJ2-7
TGCAGCGTGCCCGGGACACTCCCCTACGAGCAGTACTTC
CSVPGTLPYEQYF
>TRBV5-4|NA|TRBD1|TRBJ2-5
TGTGCCAGCAGCCCGACAGGGGGAGGTCAAGAGACCCAGTACTTC
CASSPTGGGQETQYF
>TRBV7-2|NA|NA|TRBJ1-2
TGTGCCAGCAGCCCTCTTAAGACAGGACTTGGCTACACCTTC
CASSPLKTGLGYTF
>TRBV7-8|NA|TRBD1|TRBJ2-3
TGTGCCAGCAGCCCGACGACAGGGAGCACAGATACGCAGTATTTT
CASSPTTGSTDTQYF
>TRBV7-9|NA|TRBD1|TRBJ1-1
TGTGCCAGCAGCCTCGGACAGGTCCAAGCTTTCTTT
CASSLGQVQAFF
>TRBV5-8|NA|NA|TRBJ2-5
TGTGCCAGCAGCTTAGGACAGCACTCTAGGGAGACCCAGTACTTC
CASSLGQHSRETQYF
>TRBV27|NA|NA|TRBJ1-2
TGTGCCAGCAGTTTATCCCCGGGGGGCTATGGCTACACCTTC
CASSLSPGGYGYTF
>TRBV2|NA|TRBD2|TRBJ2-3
TGTGCCAGCAGTGCCCCTAGCGGGGGGGCCCCCACCTTCACAGATACGCAGTATTTT
CASSAPSGGAPTFTDTQYF
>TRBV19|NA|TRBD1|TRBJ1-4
TGTGCCAGTAGTATACCGACAGGGGGAGCGGCTGAAAAACTGTTTTTT
CASSIPTGGAAEKLFF
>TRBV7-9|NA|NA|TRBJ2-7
TGTGCCAGCAGCCCGCGTAACGATGAGGACACACGCTCCTACGAGCAGTACTTC
CASSPRNDEDTRSYEQYF
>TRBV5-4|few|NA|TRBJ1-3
TGTGCCATGAGCGGGCAAAACACCATATATTTT
CAMSGQNTIYF
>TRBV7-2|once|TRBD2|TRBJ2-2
TGTGCCAGCAGCTGGGAGGGACCCGGGGAGCTGTTTTTT
CASSWEGPGELFF
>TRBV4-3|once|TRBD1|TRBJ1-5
TGCGCCAGCAGCCAAGTTCATTCAGGGGGAGGCAATCAGCCCCAGCATTTT
CASSQVHSGGGNQPQHF
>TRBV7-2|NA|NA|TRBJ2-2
TGTGCCAGCAGCTTACACGGGCCGTCTCGGGGCGGGGAGCTGTTTTTT
CASSLHGPSRGGELFF
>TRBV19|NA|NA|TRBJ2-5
TGTGCCAGTAACGGAGTTCTCCAAGAGACCCAGTACTTC
CASNGVLQETQYF
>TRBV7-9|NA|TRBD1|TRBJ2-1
TGTGCCAGCAGCTTAGGGACAGGGTACTACAATGAGCAGTTCTTC
CASSLGTGYYNEQFF
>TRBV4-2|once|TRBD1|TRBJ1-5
TGTGCCAGCAGCCAACAGGGGGTTAGCAATCAGCCCCAGCATTTT
CASSQQGVSNQPQHF
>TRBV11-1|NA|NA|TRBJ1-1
TGTGCCAGCAGCTCTTTCCCCAGCACTGAAGCTTTCTTT
CASSSFPSTEAFF
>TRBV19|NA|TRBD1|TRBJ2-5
TGTGCCAGTAGTGGAGGGACAGGGAGTGGGGAGACCCAGTACTTC
CASSGGTGSGETQYF
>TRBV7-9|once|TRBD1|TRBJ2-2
TGTGCCAGCAGCGCGGACAGGGATGGGTCCGGGGAGCTGTTTTTT
CASSADRDGSGELFF